A single sample is the source of the 4 T cell receptor beta chains below, sequenced in a study of blood T cell repertoires in COVID-19. Assay used: immunoSEQ multiplex PCR; TCRdb lists only in-frame clones, some missing. The table shows over 90,000 clones, with about 92% occurring only once. The sequenced sample was peripheral blood. The receptors here all came from a woman at least 80 years old in a cohort sampled during active COVID-19.

V and J are TRBV5-1 and TRBJ2-2, with 7 bases matching TRBD1. There are 17 residues in the CDR3. Germline V gene data show CDR1 as SGHRS and CDR2 as YFSETQ. V shed 0 bases, J shed 7 bases, and the junction held 12 bases outside the gene matches. The CDR3 loop is CASSLAVGTDFSGELFF. The CDR3 DNA is TGCGCCAGCAGCTTGGCCGTTGGGACAGACTTTAGCGGGGAGCTGTTTTTT.

CDR3 bases: TGTGCCAGCTCACCAGCGGGACAGGGAAATTCACCCCTCCACTTT. Translated: CASSPAGQGNSPLHF. V is TRBV18 and J is TRBJ1-6; 9 bases agree with TRBD1. Germline-derived CDR1 and CDR2 are KGHSH and LQKENI. The trim removed 2 bases at V and 7 bases at J, leaving 3 bases unmatched. The CDR3 runs to 15 residues.

The chain has TRBV7-9 and TRBJ2-3; tentative D call: TRBD2 (5 bases). Trimming took off 4 bases at V and 2 bases at J, with 16 bases between the two ends. The germline V gene has CDR1 SEHNR and CDR2 FQNEAQ (reference sequence). The CDR3 has 16 residues. The CDR3 DNA reads TGTGCCAGCAGCTCACCTACAGCGGCACTCACAGATACGCAGTATTTT. Residues: CASSSPTAALTDTQYF. Complete variable domain (other parts from reference TRBV7-9 and TRBJ2-3): DTGVSQNPRHKITKRGQNVTFRCDPISEHNRLYWYRQTLGQGPEFLTYFQNEAQLEKSRLLSDRFSAERPKGSFSTLEIQRTEQGDSAMYLCASSSPTAALTDTQYFGPGTRLTVL.

The V call is TRBV7-2, the J call TRBJ2-3; the D gene is possibly TRBD2 (5 bases). This CDR3 comprises 15 residues. The germline V and J ends were trimmed by 5 bases and 5 bases, with 17 bases remaining between them. Germline values: CDR1 SGHTA, CDR2 FQGNSA. CDR3 coding DNA: TGTGCCAGCAGCCTCTCCCTCCTCGGGGTAGATACGCAGTATTTT. It codes for CASSLSLLGVDTQYF.